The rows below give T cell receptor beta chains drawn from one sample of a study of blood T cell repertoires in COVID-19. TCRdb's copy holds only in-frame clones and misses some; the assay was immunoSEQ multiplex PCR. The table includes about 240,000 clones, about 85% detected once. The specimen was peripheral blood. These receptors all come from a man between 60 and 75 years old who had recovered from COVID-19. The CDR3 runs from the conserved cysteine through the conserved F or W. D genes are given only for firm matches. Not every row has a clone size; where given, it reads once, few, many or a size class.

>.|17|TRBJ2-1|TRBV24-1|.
CATSDPLASAGYNEQFF
TGTGCCACCAGTGATCCTCTGGCTTCCGCGGGCTACAATGAGCAGTTCTTC
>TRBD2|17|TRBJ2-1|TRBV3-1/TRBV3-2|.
CASRGQRGEPSYNEQFF
TGTGCCAGCAGAGGGCAGCGGGGGGAACCCTCCTACAATGAGCAGTTCTTC
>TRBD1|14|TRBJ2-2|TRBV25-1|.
CASSERQGGGELFF
TGTGCCAGCAGTGAGAGACAGGGTGGTGGGGAGCTGTTTTTT
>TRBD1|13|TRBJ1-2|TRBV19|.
CASSKGQLYGYTF
TGTGCCAGTAGTAAGGGACAGCTCTATGGCTACACCTTC
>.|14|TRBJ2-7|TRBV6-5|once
CASSKRGQSYEQYF
TGTGCCAGCAGTAAACGCGGACAGAGCTACGAGCAGTACTTC
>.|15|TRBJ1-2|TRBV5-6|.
CASSLSRGFDYGYTF
TGTGCCAGCAGCTTATCTCGGGGATTTGACTATGGCTACACCTTC
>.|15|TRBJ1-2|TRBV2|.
CASSENGLINYGYTF
TGTGCCAGCAGTGAAAACGGTCTTATCAACTATGGCTACACCTTC
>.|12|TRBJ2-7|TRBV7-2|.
CASSLVRAEQYF
TGTGCCAGCAGCTTAGTCAGGGCCGAGCAGTACTTC
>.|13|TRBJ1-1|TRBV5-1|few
CASSLVQGYEAFF
TGCGCCAGCAGCTTGGTGCAGGGATATGAAGCTTTCTTT
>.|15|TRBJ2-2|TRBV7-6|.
CASSLGGRNTGELFF
TGTGCCAGCAGCTTAGGAGGCCGGAACACCGGGGAGCTGTTTTTT
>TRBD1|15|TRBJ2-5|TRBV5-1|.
CASSSETGGEETQYF
TGCGCCAGCAGCTCGGAGACAGGGGGCGAAGAGACCCAGTACTTC
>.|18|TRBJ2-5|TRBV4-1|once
CASSQDSGRAGIQETQYF
TGCGCCAGCAGCCAAGATTCTGGGCGGGCCGGGATCCAAGAGACCCAGTACTTC
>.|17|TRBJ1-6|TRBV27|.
CASSFTPPPLTYVPLHF
TGTGCCAGCAGTTTCACTCCTCCACCTCTAACTTATGTACCCCTCCACTTT
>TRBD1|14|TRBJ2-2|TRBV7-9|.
CASQGQGGTGELFF
TGTGCCAGCCAAGGACAGGGGGGCACCGGGGAGCTGTTTTTT
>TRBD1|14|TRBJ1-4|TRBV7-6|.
CASSSDRVREKLFF
TGTGCCAGCAGCTCCGACAGGGTTAGGGAAAAACTGTTTTTT
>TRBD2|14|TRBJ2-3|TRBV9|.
CASSVRTSGGSQYF
TGTGCCAGCAGCGTTAGGACTAGCGGGGGTTCGCAGTATTTT
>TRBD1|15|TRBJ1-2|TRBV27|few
CASSLTPRGGWGYTF
TGTGCCAGCAGTTTAACGCCCCGAGGGGGCTGGGGCTACACCTTC